This T cell receptor beta chain is from a study of T cell changes during pregnancy in multiple sclerosis. The CDR3 loop spans 18 amino acids. The germline CDR1 and CDR2 sequences are SGHDT and YYEEEE. The V gene end was trimmed by 0 bases and the J gene end by 1 base; junction bases not matched to a gene: 9. Data came from immunoSEQ multiplex PCR; TCRdb stores just in-frame clones and leaves some out. The sample yields 40,000 or so clones, around 90% seen once. The chain employs TRBV5-6 and TRBJ2-5, with 10 bases identical to TRBD2. Material: CD8+ T cells from peripheral blood mononuclear cells, obtained in the first trimester of pregnancy. This clonotype originated in a female donor with multiple sclerosis, enrolled in a pregnancy study. CDR3 sequence (DNA): TGTGCCAGCAGCTTGGAGGCCCCCCTAGCGGGGGTCCAAGAGACCCAGTACTTC. Its translation: CASSLEAPLAGVQETQYF. Using reference TRBV5-6 and TRBJ2-5 for the parts outside the CDR3, the full variable domain is DAGVTQSPTHLIKTRGQQVTLRCSPKSGHDTVSWYQQALGQGPQFIFQYYEEEERQRGNFPDRFSGHQFPNYSSELNVNALLLGDSALYLCASSLEAPLAGVQETQYFGPGTRLLVL.